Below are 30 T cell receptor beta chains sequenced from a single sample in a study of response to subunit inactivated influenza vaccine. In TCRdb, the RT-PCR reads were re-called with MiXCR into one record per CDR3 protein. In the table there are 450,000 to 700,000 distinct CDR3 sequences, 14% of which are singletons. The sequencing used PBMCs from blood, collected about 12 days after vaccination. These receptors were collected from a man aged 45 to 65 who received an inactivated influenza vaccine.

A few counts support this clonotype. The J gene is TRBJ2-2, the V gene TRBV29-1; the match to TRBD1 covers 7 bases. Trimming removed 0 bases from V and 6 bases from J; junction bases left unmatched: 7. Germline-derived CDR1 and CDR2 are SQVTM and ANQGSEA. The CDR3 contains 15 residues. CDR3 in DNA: TGCAGCGTTGAAGAGCACAGGGGAATCGCCGGGGAGCTGTTTTTT. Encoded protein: CSVEEHRGIAGELFF.

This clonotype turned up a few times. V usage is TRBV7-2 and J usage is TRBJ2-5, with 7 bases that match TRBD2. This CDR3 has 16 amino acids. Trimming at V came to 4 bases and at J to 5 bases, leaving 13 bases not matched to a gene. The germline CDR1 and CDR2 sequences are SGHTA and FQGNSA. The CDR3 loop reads CASSSVGTISRETQYF. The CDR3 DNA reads TGTGCCAGCAGCTCGGTTGGGACTATTAGCCGCGAGACCCAGTACTTC.

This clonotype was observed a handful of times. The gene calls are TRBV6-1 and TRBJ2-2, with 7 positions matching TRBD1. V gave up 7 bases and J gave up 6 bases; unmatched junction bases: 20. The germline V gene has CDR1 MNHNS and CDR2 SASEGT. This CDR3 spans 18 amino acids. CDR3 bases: TGTGCCAGCAATGGAAAGCGACAGGGCAAGATTTTGCCCGGGGAGCTGTTTTTT. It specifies CASNGKRQGKILPGELFF.

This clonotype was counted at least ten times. The CDR3: CASSLEGLRDNEQFF. CDR3 DNA sequence: TGTGCCAGCAGTCTAGAAGGGTTGAGGGACAATGAGCAGTTCTTC. The chain is built from TRBV12-3 or TRBV12-4 and TRBJ2-1; the D gene is possibly TRBD2 (5 bases). This CDR3 is built from 15 residues. V lost 5 bases and J lost 5, with 16 bases in between.

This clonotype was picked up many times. In DNA form, the CDR3 reads TGCGCCAGCAGCTTGGGCGATGGGAACACTGAAGCTTTCTTT. Translated, it gives CASSLGDGNTEAFF. V and J are TRBV5-1 and TRBJ1-1; D ambiguous. The germline V gene has CDR1 SGHRS and CDR2 YFSETQ. The CDR3 is made up of 14 amino acids. Trimming cost V 0 bases and J 1 base, with 7 bases left between them.

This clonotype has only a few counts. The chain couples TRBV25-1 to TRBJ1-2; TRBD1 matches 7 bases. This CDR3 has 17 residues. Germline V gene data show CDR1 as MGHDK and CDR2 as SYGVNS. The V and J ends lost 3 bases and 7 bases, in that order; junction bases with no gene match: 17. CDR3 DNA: TGTGCCAGCAGTGATCTCCCCACCGGGACAGCCGGGGGTGGCTACACCTTC. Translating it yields CASSDLPTGTAGGGYTF.

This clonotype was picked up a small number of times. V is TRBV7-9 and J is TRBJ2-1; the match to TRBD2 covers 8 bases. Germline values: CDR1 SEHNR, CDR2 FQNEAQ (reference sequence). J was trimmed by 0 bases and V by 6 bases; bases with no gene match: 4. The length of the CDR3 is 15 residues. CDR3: CASRKGTSSYNEQFF. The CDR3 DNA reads TGTGCCAGCAGAAAAGGGACTAGCTCCTACAATGAGCAGTTCTTC.

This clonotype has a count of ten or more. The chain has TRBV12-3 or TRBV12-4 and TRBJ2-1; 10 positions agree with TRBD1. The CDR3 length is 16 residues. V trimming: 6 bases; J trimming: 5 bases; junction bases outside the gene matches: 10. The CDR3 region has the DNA TGTGCCAGCAGCCGACAGGGGGCGAATAGCGACAATGAGCAGTTCTTC. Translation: CASSRQGANSDNEQFF.

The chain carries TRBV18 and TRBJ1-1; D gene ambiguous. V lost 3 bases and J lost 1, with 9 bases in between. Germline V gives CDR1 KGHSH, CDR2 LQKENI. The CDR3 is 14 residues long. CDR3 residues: CASSPQDQNTEAFF. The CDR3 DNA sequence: TGTGCCAGCTCACCGCAGGACCAGAACACTGAAGCTTTCTTT.

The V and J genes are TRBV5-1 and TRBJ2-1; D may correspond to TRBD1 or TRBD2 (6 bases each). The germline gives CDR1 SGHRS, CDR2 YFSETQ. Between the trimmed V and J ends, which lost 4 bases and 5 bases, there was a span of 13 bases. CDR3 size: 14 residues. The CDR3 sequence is CASSRGALHNEQFF. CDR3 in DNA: TGCGCCAGCAGCAGGGGGGCCCTTCACAATGAGCAGTTCTTC. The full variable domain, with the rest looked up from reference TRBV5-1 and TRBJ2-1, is KAGVTQTPRYLIKTRGQQVTLSCSPISGHRSVSWYQQTPGQGLQFLFEYFSETQRNKGNFPGRFSGRQFSNSRSEMNVSTLELGDSALYLCASSRGALHNEQFFGPGTRLTVL.

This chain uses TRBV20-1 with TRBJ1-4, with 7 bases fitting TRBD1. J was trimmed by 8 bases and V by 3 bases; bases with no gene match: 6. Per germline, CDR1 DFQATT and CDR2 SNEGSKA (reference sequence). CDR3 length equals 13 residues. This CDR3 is CSARGQGGEKLFF. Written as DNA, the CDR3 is TGCAGTGCTAGGGGCCAGGGGGGAGAAAAACTGTTTTTT.

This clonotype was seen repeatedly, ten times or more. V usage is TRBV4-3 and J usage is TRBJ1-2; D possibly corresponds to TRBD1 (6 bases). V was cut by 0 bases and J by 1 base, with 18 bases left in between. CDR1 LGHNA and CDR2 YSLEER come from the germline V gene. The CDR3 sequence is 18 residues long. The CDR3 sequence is CASSQDVGAARLNYGYTF. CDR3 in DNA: TGCGCCAGCAGCCAAGATGTGGGGGCAGCACGCCTTAACTATGGCTACACCTTC.

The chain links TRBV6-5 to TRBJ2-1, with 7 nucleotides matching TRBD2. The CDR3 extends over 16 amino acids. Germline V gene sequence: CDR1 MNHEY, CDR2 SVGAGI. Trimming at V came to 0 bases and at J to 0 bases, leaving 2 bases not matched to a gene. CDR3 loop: CASSYSPSGSYNEQFF. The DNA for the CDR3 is TGTGCCAGCAGTTACTCCCCTAGCGGCTCCTACAATGAGCAGTTCTTC.

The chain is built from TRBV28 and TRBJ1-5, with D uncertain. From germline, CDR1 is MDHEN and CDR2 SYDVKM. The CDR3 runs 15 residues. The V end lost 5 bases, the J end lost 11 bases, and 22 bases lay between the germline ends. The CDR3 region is CASSPVDRTVRAQHF. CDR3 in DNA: TGTGCCAGCAGTCCCGTCGATCGGACCGTGAGGGCCCAGCATTTT.

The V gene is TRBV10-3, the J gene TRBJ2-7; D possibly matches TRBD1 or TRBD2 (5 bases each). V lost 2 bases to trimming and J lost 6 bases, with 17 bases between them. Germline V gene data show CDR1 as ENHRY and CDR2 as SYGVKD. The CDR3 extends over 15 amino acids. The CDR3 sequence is CAISEMPGPGLEQYF. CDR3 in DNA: TGTGCCATCAGTGAGATGCCGGGACCCGGGCTCGAGCAGTACTTC.

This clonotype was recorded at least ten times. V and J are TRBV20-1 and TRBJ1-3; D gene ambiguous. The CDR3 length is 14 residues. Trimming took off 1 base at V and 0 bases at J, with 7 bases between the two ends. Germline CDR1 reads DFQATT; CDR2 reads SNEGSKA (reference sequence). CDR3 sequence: CSARAGSSGNTIYF. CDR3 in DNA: TGCAGTGCTAGAGCCGGGAGCTCTGGAAACACCATATATTTT.

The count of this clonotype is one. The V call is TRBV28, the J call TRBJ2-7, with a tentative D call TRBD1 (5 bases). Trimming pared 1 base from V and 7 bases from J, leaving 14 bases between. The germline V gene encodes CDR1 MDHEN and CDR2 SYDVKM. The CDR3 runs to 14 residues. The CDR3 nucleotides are TGTGCCAGCAGTTTATTGGGGCGGACCGGGGAGCAGTACTTC. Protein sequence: CASSLLGRTGEQYF.

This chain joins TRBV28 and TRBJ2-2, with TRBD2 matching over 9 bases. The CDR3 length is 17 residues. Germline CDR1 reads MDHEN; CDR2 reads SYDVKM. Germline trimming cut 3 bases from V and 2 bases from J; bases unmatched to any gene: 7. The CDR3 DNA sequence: TGTGCCAGCAGTTTCGTGGGACTAGCTGGTAACACCGGGGAGCTGTTTTTT. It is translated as CASSFVGLAGNTGELFF.

The CDR3 loop is CASSQDLETVRDEQFF. DNA of the CDR3: TGTGCCAGCAGCCAAGATCTGGAGACAGTTAGAGATGAGCAGTTCTTC. The chain carries TRBV3-1 and TRBJ2-1; D perhaps matches TRBD1 (5 bases). The CDR3 totals 16 residues. Germline assignment: CDR1 LGHDT and CDR2 YNNKEL (reference sequence). V was pared by 0 bases and J by 8 bases, with 17 bases between.

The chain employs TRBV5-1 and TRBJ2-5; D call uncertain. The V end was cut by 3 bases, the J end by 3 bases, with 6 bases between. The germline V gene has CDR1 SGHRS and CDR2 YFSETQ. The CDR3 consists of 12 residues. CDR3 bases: TGCGCCAGCAGCTCTCAGGAAGAGACCCAGTACTTC. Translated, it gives CASSSQEETQYF.

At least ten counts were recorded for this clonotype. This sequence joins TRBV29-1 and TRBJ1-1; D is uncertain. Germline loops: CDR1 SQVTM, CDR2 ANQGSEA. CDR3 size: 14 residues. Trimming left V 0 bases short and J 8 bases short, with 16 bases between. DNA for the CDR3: TGCAGCGTTGAAGACAGTATTAGGGTGGGGGAAGCTTTCTTT. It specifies CSVEDSIRVGEAFF.

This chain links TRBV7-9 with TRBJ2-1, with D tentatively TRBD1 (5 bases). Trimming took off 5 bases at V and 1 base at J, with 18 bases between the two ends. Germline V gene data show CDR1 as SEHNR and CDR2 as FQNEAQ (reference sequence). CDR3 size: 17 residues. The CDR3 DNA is TGTGCCAGCAGCACACTCCTGGGGCTGATGTCCTACAATGAGCAGTTCTTC. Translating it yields CASSTLLGLMSYNEQFF.

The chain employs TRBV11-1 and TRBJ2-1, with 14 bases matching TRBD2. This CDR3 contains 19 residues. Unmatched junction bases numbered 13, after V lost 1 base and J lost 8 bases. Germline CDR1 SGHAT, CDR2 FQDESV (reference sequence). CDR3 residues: CASSLGYGTSGSLRDEQFF. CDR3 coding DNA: TGTGCCAGCAGCTTAGGATATGGGACTAGCGGGAGCCTCAGGGATGAGCAGTTCTTC.

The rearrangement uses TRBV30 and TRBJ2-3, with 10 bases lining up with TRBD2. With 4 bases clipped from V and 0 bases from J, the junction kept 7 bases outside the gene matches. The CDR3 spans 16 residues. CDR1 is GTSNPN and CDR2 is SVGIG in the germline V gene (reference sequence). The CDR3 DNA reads TGTGCCTGGAATCGAGCGGGGGGGCCGAGCACAGATACGCAGTATTTT. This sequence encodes CAWNRAGGPSTDTQYF.

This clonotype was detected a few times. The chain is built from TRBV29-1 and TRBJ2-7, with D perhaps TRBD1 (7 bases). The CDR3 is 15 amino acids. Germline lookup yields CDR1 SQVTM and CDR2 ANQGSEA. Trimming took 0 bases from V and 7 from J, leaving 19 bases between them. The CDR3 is CSVEDWAGGQVEQYF. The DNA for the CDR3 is TGCAGCGTTGAAGATTGGGCAGGGGGGCAGGTGGAGCAGTACTTC.

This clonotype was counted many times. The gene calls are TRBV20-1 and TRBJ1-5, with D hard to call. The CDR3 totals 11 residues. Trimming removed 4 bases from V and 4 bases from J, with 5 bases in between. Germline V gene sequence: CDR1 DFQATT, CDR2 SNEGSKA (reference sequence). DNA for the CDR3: TGCAGTGCTACCAATAATCAGCCCCAGCATTTT. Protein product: CSATNNQPQHF.

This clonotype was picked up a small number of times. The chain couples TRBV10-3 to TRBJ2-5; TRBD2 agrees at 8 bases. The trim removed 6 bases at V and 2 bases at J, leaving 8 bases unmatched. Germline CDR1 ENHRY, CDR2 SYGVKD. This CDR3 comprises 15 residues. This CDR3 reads CAISPTSGGQETQYF. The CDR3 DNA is TGTGCCATCAGCCCGACCTCGGGGGGGCAAGAGACCCAGTACTTC.

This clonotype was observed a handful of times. CDR3 in amino acids: CSARRRTSGKYEQYF. The CDR3 DNA reads TGCAGTGCTAGGCGTCGGACTAGCGGAAAATACGAGCAGTACTTC. The rearrangement links TRBV20-1 to TRBJ2-7, with 10 bases fitting TRBD2. V shed 3 bases and J 4 bases; nucleotides not matched to a gene: 9. The CDR3 covers 15 residues. The germline V gene encodes CDR1 DFQATT and CDR2 SNEGSKA (reference sequence).

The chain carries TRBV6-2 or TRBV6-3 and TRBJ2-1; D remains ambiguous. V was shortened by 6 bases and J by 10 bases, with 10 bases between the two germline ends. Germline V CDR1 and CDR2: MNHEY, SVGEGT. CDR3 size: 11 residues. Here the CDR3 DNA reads TGTGCCAGCAGCCCCCACGTCGAGCAGTTCTTC. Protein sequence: CASSPHVEQFF.

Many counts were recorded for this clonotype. The CDR3 sequence is CASSTGQTMNTEAFF. DNA of the CDR3: TGCGCCAGCAGCACCGGACAGACAATGAACACTGAAGCTTTCTTT. The chain couples TRBV5-1 to TRBJ1-1, with D possibly being TRBD1 (6 bases). Germline V gene sequence: CDR1 SGHRS, CDR2 YFSETQ. The CDR3 sequence is 15 residues long. Trimming took off 4 bases at V and 0 bases at J, with 13 bases between the two ends.